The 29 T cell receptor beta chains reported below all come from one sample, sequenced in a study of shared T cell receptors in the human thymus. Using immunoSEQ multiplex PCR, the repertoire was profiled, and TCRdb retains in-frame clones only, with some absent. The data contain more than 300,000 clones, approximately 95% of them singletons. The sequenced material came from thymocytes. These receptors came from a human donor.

The CDR3 sequence: CASSPMGLGGRAMSNEQFF. Here the CDR3 DNA reads TGTGCCAGCTCACCAATGGGGCTTGGAGGGAGGGCGATGAGCAATGAGCAGTTCTTC. The rearrangement joins TRBV18 to TRBJ2-1; 7 bases fit TRBD2. After removal of 2 bases from V and 6 bases from J, the junction contained 19 bases not matched to a gene. This CDR3 is built from 19 residues. The V gene's germline CDR1 is KGHSH and CDR2 LQKENI.

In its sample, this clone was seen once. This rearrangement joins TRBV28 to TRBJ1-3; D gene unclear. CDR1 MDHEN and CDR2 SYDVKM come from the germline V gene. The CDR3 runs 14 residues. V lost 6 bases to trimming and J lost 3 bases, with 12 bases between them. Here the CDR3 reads CASSFRGNGNTIYF. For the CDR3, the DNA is TGTGCCAGCAGCTTTCGGGGTAATGGAAACACCATATATTTT.

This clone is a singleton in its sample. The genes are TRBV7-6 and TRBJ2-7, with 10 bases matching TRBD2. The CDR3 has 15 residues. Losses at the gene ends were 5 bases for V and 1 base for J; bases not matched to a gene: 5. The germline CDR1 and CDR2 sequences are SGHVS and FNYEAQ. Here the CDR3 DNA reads TGTGCCAGCAGCCCTCGGACTAGCGGATCCTACGAGCAGTACTTC. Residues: CASSPRTSGSYEQYF.

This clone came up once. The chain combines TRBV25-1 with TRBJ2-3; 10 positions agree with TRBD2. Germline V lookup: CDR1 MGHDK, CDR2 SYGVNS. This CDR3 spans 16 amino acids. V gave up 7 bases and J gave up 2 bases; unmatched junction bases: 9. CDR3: CASKPRTSGPTDTQYF. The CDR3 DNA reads TGTGCCAGCAAACCTAGGACTAGCGGACCCACAGATACGCAGTATTTT.

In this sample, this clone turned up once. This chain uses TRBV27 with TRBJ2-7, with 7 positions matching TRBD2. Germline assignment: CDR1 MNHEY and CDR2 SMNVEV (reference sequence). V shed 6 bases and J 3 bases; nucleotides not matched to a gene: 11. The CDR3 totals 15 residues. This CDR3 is CASSDFSGLVYEQYF. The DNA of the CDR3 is TGTGCCAGCAGCGATTTTAGCGGGCTAGTCTACGAGCAGTACTTC.

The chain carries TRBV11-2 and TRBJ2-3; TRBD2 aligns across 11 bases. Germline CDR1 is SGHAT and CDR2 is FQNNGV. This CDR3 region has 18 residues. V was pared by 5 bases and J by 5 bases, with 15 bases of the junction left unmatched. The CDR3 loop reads CASSGSVTLAGVGDTQYF. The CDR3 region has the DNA TGTGCCAGCAGCGGGAGCGTTACACTAGCGGGAGTGGGAGATACGCAGTATTTT.

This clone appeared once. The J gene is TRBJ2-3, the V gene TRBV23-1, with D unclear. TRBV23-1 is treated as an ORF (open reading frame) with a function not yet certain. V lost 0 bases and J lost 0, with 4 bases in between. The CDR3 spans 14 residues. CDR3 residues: CASSQSTSTDTQYF. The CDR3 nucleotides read TGCGCCAGCAGTCAATCGACCAGCACAGATACGCAGTATTTT.

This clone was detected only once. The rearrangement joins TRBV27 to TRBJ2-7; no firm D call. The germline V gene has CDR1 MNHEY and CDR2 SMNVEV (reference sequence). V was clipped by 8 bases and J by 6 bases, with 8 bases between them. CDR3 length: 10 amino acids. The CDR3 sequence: CASGMPEQYF. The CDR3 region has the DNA TGTGCCAGCGGGATGCCCGAGCAGTACTTC.

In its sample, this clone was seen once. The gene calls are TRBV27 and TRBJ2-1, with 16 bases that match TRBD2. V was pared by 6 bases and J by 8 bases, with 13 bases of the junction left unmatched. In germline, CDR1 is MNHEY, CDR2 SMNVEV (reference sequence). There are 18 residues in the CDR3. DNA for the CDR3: TGTGCCAGCAGGACCGGGACTAGCGGGAGGGCCTCAAATGATGAGCAGTTCTTC. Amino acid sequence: CASRTGTSGRASNDEQFF.

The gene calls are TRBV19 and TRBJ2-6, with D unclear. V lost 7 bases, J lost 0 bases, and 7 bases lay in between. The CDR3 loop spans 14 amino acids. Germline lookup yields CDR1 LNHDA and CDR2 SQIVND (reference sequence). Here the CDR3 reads CASITHSGANVLTF. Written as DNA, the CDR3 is TGTGCCAGTATAACCCACTCTGGGGCCAACGTCCTGACTTTC.

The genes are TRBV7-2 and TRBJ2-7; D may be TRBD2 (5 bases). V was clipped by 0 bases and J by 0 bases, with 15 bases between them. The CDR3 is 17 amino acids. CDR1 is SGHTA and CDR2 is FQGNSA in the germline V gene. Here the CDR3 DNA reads TGTGCCAGCAGCTTAGCGCTCAGCGGCCCCAGCTCCTACGAGCAGTACTTC. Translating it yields CASSLALSGPSSYEQYF. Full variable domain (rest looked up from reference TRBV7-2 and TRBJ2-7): GAGVSQSPSNKVTEKGKDVELRCDPISGHTALYWYRQSLGQGLEFLIYFQGNSAPDKSGLPSDRFSAERTGGSVSTLTIQRTQQEDSAVYLCASSLALSGPSSYEQYFGPGTRLTVT.

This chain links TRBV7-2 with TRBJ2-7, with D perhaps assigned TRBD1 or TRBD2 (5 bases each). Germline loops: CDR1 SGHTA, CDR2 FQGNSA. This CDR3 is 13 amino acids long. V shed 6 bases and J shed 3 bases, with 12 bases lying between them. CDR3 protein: CASRAGTRYEQYF. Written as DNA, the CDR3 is TGTGCCAGCAGGGCAGGGACCCGCTACGAGCAGTACTTC. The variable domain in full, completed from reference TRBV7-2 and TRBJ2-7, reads GAGVSQSPSNKVTEKGKDVELRCDPISGHTALYWYRQSLGQGLEFLIYFQGNSAPDKSGLPSDRFSAERTGGSVSTLTIQRTQQEDSAVYLCASRAGTRYEQYFGPGTRLTVT.

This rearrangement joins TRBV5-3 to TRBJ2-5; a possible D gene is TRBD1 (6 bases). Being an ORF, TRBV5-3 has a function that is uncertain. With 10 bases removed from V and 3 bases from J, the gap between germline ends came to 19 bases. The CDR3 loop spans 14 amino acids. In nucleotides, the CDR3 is TGTGCCTCACGTGGGGACATTCGCGAAGAGACCCAGTACTTC. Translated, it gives CASRGDIREETQYF.

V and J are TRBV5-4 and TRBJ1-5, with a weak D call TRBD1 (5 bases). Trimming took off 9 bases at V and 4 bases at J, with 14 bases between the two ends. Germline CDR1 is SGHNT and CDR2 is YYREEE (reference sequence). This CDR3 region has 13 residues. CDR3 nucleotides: TGTGCCACTGGGACGGGCGAGAATCAGCCCCAGCATTTT. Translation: CATGTGENQPQHF.

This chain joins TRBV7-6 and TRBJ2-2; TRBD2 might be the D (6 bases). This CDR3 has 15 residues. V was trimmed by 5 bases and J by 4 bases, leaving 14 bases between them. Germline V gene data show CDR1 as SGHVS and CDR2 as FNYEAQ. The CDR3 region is CASSHVGRGTGELFF. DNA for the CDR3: TGTGCCAGCAGCCATGTTGGGCGGGGCACCGGGGAGCTGTTTTTT. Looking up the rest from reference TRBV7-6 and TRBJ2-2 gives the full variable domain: GAGVSQSPRYKVTKRGQDVALRCDPISGHVSLYWYRQALGQGPEFLTYFNYEAQQDKSGLPNDRFSAERPEGSISTLTIQRTEQRDSAMYRCASSHVGRGTGELFFGEGSRLTVL.

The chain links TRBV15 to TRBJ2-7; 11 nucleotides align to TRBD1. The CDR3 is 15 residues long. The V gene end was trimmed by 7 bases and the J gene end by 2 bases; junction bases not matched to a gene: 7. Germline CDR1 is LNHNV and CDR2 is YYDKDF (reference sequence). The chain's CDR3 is CATTLGQGATYEQYF. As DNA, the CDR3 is TGTGCCACCACTCTAGGACAGGGGGCGACCTACGAGCAGTACTTC.

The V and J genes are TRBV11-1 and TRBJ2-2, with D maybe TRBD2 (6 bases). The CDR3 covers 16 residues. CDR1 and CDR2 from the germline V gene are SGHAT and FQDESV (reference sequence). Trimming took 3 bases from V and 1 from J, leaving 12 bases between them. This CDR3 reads CASSLIGRKNTGELFF. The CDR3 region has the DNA TGTGCCAGCAGCTTGATTGGGAGGAAGAACACCGGGGAGCTGTTTTTT.

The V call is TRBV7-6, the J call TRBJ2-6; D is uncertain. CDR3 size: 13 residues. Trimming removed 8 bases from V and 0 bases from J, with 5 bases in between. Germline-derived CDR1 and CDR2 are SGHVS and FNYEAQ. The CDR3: CASSPSGANVLTF. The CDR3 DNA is TGTGCCAGCTCGCCCTCTGGGGCCAACGTCCTGACTTTC.

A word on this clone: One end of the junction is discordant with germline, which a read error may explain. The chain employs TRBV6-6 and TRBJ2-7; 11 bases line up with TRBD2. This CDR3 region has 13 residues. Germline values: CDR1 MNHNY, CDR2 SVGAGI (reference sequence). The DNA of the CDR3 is TGTGCCAGCAGTAACTCGACTAGCGGGGAACAGTACTTC. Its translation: CASSNSTSGEQYF.

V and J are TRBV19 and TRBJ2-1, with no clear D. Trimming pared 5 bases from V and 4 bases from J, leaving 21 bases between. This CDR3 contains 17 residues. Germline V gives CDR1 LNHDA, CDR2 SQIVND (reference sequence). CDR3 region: CASSLPDRNTLYNEQFF. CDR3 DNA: TGTGCCAGTAGTCTCCCTGACCGTAATACCCTTTACAATGAGCAGTTCTTC.

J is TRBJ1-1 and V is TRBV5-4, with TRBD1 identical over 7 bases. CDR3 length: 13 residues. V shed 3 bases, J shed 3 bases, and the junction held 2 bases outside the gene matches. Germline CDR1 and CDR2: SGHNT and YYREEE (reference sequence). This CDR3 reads CASSWDSYTEAFF. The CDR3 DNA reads TGTGCCAGCAGCTGGGACAGCTACACTGAAGCTTTCTTT.

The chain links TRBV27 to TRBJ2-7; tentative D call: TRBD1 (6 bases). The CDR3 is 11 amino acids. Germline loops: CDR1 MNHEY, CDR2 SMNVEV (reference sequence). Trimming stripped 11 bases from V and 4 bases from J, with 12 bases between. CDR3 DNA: TGTGCCGTCATGACAGGTTACGAGCAGTACTTC. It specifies CAVMTGYEQYF.

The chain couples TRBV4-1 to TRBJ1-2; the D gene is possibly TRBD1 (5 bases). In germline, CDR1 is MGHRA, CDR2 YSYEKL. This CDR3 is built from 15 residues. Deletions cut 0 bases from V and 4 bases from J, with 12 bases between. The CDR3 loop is CASSQDEGRGYGYTF. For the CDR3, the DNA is TGCGCCAGCAGCCAAGATGAGGGGCGCGGCTATGGCTACACCTTC.

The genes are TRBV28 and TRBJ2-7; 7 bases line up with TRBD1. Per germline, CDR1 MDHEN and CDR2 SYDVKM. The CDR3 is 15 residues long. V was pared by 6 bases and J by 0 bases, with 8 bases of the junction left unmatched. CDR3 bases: TGTGCCAGCAGCCTGAGGGGGCCCCTCTCCTACGAGCAGTACTTC. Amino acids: CASSLRGPLSYEQYF.

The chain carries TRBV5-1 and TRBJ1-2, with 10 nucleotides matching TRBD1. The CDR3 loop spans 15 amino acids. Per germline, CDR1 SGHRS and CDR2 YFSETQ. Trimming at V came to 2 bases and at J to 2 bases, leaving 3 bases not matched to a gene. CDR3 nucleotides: TGCGCCAGCAGCTTAGGGACAGGGGAGAACTATGGCTACACCTTC. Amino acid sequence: CASSLGTGENYGYTF.

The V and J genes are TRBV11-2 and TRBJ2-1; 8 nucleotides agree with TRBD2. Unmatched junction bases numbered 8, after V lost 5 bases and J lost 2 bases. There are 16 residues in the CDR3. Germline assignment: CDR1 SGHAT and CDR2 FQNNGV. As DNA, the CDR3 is TGTGCCAGCAGCCCTCCTATAGCGGGGCCCTACAATGAGCAGTTCTTC. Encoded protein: CASSPPIAGPYNEQFF.

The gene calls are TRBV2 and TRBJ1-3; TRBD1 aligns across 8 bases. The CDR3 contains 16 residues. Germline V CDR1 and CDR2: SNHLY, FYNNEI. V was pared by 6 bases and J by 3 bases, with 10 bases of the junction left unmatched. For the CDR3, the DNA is TGTGCCAGCAGCCAACGTACAGGGGGGATTGGAAACACCATATATTTT. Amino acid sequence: CASSQRTGGIGNTIYF.

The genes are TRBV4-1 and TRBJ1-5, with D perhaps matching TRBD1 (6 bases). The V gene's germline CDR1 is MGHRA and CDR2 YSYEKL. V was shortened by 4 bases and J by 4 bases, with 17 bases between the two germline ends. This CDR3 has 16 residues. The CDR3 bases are TGCGCCAGCAGCCGGAGACAGGAATTAATGAATCAGCCCCAGCATTTT. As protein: CASSRRQELMNQPQHF.

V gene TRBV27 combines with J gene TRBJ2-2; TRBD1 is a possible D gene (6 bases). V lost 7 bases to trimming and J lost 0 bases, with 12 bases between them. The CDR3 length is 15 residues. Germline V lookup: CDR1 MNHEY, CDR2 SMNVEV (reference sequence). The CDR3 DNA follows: TGTGCCAGCAATAGGGGGACCTCGAACACCGGGGAGCTGTTTTTT. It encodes CASNRGTSNTGELFF.